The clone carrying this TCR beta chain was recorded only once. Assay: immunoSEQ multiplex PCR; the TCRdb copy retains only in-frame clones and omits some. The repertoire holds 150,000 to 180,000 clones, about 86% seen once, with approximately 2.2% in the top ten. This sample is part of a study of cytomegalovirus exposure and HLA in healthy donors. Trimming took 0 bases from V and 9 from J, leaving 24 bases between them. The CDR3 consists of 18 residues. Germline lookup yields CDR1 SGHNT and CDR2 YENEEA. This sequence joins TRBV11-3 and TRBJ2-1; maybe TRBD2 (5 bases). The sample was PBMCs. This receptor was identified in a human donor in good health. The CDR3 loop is CASSLDPIARGGLGEQFF. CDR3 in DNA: TGTGCCAGCAGCTTAGATCCCATCGCGCGAGGAGGTCTAGGTGAGCAGTTCTTC.